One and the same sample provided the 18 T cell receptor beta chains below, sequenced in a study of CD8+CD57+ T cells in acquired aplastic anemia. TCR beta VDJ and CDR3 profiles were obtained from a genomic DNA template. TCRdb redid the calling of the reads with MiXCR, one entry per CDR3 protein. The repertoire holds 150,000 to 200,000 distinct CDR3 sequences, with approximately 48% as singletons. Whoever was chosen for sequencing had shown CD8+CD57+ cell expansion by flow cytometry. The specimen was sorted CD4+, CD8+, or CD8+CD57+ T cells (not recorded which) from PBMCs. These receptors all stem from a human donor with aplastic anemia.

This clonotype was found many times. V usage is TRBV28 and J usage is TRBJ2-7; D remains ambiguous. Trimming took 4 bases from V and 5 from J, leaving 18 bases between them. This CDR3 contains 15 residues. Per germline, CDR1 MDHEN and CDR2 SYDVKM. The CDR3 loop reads CASSSHSGHRDEQYF. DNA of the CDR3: TGTGCCAGCAGTTCCCACTCCGGGCACCGGGACGAGCAGTACTTC.

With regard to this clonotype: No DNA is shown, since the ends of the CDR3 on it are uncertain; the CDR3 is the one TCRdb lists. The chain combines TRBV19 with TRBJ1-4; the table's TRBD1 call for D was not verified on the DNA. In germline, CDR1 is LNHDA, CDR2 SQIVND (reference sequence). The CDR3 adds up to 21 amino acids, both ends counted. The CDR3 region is CASSVQGLNSPLHFGNEKLFF.

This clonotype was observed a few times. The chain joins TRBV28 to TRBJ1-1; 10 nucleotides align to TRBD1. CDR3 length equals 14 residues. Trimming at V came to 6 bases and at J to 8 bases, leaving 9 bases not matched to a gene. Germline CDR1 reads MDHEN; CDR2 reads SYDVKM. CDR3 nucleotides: TGTGCCAGCAGGGCTCCGGGACAGGGGCCCGAAGCTTTCTTT. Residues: CASRAPGQGPEAFF.

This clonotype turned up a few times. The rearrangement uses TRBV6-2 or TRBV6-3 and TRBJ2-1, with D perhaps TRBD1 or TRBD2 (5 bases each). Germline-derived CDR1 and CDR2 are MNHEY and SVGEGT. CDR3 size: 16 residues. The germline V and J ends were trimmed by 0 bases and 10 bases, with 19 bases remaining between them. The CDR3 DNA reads TGTGCCAGCAGTTACTCGGTAAACCCCCCCAGGGACGAGCAGTTCTTC. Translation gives CASSYSVNPPRDEQFF.

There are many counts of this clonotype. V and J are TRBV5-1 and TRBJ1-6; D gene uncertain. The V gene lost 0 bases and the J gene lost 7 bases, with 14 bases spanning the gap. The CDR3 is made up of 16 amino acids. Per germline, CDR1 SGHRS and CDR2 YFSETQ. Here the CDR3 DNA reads TGCGCCAGCAGCTTGGCCGGCGGCGCTGGGAATTCACCCCTCCACTTT. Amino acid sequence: CASSLAGGAGNSPLHF.

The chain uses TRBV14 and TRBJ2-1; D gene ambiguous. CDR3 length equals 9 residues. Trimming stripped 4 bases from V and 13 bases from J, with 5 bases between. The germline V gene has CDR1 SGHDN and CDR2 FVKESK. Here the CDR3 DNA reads TGTGCCAGCAGCCGGATCCAGTTCTTC. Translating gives CASSRIQFF.

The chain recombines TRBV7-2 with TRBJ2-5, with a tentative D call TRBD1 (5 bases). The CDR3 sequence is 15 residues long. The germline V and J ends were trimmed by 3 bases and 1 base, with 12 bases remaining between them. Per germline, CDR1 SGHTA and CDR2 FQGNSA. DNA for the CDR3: TGTGCCAGCAGCTTCTTTAGGGGCTCCCAAGAGACCCAGTACTTC. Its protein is CASSFFRGSQETQYF.

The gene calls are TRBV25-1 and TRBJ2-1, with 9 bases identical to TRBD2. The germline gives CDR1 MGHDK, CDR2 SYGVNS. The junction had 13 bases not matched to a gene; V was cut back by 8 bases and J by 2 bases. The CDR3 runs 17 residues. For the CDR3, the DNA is TGTGCCAGCTCACCACCCAAAGCGGGGGGAACCTACAATGAGCAGTTCTTC. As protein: CASSPPKAGGTYNEQFF.

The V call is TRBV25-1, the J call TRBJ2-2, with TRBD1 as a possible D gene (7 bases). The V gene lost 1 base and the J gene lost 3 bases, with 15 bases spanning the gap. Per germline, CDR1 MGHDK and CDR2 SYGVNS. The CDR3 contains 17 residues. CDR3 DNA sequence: TGTGCCAGCAGTGAATCGGCAGGGGGACTTTACACCGGGGAGCTGTTTTTT. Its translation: CASSESAGGLYTGELFF. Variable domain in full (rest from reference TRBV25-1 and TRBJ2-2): EADIYQTPRYLVIGTGKKITLECSQTMGHDKMYWYQQDPGMELHLIHYSYGVNSTEKGDLSSESTVSRIRTEHFPLTLESARPSHTSQYLCASSESAGGLYTGELFFGEGSRLTVL.

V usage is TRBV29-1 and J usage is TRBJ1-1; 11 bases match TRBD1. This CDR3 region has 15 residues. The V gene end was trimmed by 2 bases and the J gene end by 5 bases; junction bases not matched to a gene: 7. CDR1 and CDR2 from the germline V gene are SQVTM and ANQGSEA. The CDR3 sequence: CSVELAGTGGTEAFF. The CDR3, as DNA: TGCAGCGTTGAATTGGCGGGGACAGGGGGAACTGAAGCTTTCTTT.

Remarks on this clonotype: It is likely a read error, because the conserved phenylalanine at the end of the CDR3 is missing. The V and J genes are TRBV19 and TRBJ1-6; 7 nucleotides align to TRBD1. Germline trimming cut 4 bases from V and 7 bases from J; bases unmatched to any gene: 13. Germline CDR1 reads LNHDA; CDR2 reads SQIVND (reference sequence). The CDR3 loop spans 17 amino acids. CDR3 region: CASSTRIDRVGNSPLHL. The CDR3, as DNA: TGTGCCAGTAGTACGAGAATCGACAGGGTCGGAAATTCACCCCTCCACCTT.

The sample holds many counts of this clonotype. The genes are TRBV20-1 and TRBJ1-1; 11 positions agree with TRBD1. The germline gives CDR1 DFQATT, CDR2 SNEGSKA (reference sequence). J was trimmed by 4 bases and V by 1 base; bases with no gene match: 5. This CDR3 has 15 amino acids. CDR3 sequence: CSARAGGTGGTEAFF. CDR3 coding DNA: TGCAGTGCTAGAGCCGGAGGGACAGGGGGCACTGAAGCTTTCTTT.

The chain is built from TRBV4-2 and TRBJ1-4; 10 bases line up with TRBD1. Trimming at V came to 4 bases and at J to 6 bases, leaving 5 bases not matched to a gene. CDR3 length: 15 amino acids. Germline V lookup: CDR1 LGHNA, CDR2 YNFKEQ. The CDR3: CASSPLDRGDEKLFF. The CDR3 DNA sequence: TGTGCCAGCAGCCCCTTGGACAGGGGGGATGAAAAACTGTTTTTT.

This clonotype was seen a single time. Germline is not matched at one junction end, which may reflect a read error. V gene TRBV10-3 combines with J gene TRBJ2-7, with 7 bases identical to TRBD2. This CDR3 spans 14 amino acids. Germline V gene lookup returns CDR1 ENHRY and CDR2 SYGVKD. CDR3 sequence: CAISDGGLSYGQYF. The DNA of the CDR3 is TGTGCCATCAGTGACGGGGGACTAAGCTACGGGCAGTACTTC.

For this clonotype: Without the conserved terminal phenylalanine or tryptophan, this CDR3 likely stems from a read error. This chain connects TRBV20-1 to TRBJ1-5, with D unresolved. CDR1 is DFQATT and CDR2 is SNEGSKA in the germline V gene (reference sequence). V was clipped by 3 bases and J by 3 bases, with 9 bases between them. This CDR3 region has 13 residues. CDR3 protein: CSASVVNNQPQHI. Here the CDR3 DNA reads TGCAGTGCTAGCGTAGTGAACAATCAGCCCCAGCATATT.

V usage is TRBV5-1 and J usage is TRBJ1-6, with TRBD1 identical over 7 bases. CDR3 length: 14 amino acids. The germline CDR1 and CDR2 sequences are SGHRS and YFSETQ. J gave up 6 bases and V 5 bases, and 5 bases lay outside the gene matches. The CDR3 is CASSSGQPNSPLHF. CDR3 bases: TGCGCCAGCAGTTCGGGACAGCCTAATTCACCCCTCCACTTT.

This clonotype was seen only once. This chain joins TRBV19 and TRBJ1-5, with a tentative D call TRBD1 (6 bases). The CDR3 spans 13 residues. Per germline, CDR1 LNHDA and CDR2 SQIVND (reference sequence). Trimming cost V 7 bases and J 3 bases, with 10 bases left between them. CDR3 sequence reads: CASKDRLNQPQHF. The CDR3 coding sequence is TGTGCCAGTAAGGACAGACTCAATCAGCCCCAGCATTTT.

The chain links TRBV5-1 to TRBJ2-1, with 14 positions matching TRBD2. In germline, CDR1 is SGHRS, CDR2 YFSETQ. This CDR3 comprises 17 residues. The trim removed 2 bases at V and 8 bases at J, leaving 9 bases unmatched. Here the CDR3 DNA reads TGCGCCAGCAGCTTAAAGACTAGCGGGGGGGCGGTCGATGAGCAGTTCTTC. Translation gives CASSLKTSGGAVDEQFF.